Presented here are 9 T cell receptor beta chains from one specimen sequenced in a study of CD8 T cells in ankylosing spondylitis. Study outcomes and limitations: What appeared characteristic of ankylosing spondylitis blood was a TCR beta motif of eight highly homologous variants.

TCRdb fed the 5' RACE reads into MiXCR, producing one record per CDR3 protein. The table has 700,000 to 1,000,000 distinct CDR3 sequences, approximately 12% seen once. Antigens for these TCRs are unknown. The sequencing sample was made of blood, either unsorted or a sorted T cell fraction (not recorded which). These receptor sequences come from a male donor with ankylosing spondylitis.

CDR3 in DNA: TGCAGCATCAGGGTTGCTGGAGAGACCCAGTACTTC. This translates into CSIRVAGETQYF. J is TRBJ2-5 and V is TRBV29-1; D is perhaps TRBD1 (5 bases). CDR1 is SQVTM, CDR2 ANQGSEA, per germline. The CDR3 runs to 12 residues. Trimming stripped 8 bases from V and 4 bases from J, with 14 bases between.

This clonotype was found many times. Here the CDR3 reads CSARRGAGNTEAFF. The CDR3 bases are TGCAGTGCTAGAAGGGGCGCTGGGAACACTGAAGCTTTCTTT. The chain carries TRBV20-1 and TRBJ1-1; TRBD1 might be the D (5 bases). The CDR3 spans 14 residues. Deletions cut 2 bases from V and 1 base from J, with 11 bases between. The germline V gene encodes CDR1 DFQATT and CDR2 SNEGSKA (reference sequence).

In its sample, this clonotype was seen a few times. The chain carries TRBV12-3 or TRBV12-4 and TRBJ2-5, with 7 bases fitting TRBD2. The CDR3 covers 14 residues. Losses at the gene ends were 8 bases for V and 5 bases for J; bases not matched to a gene: 11. CDR3 DNA sequence: TGTGCCAGCGCTCGAGCGGGAATAGAGGAGACCCAGTACTTC. Its translation: CASARAGIEETQYF.

This clonotype came up a few times. This chain links TRBV7-8 with TRBJ2-7, with 10 bases identical to TRBD2. Trimming at V came to 6 bases and at J to 3 bases, leaving 17 bases not matched to a gene. The CDR3 has 18 amino acids. The V gene's germline CDR1 is SGHVS and CDR2 FQNEAQ. CDR3 bases: TGTGCCAGCAGGGCTAGATCTAGCGGGAGTGGGGCCCTCTACGAGCAGTACTTC. Its translation: CASRARSSGSGALYEQYF. Full variable domain (outside the CDR3, taken from reference TRBV7-8 and TRBJ2-7): GAGVSQSPRYKVAKRGQDVALRCDPISGHVSLFWYQQALGQGPEFLTYFQNEAQLDKSGLPSDRFFAERPEGSVSTLKIQRTQQEDSAVYLCASRARSSGSGALYEQYFGPGTRLTVT.

This chain joins TRBV12-3 or TRBV12-4 and TRBJ2-2; the D gene could be TRBD1 or TRBD2 (5 bases each). Trimming cost V 5 bases and J 1 base, with 14 bases left between them. The CDR3 sequence is 16 residues long. For the CDR3, the DNA is TGTGCCAGCAGTCAAAGGGGAGAGATGAACACCGGGGAGCTGTTTTTT. Translation gives CASSQRGEMNTGELFF.

The chain recombines TRBV15 with TRBJ2-1; 7 bases line up with TRBD1. V trimming: 1 base; J trimming: 9 bases; junction bases outside the gene matches: 9. The CDR3 runs 15 residues. Germline V gene lookup returns CDR1 LNHNV and CDR2 YYDKDF (reference sequence). The CDR3, as DNA: TGTGCCACCAGCAGAGTTCCGACAGGGATCGGTGAGCAGTTCTTC. Protein product: CATSRVPTGIGEQFF.

This clonotype was counted at least ten times. In DNA form, the CDR3 reads TGCAGTGCTGGGGGGGGTAGCGGGCGAACTAGCACAGATACGCAGTATTTT. It is translated as CSAGGGSGRTSTDTQYF. This sequence joins TRBV20-1 and TRBJ2-3, with 7 bases fitting TRBD2. Germline V lookup: CDR1 DFQATT, CDR2 SNEGSKA (reference sequence). Trimming at V came to 5 bases and at J to 0 bases, leaving 14 bases not matched to a gene. CDR3 length: 17 amino acids.

This clonotype was seen ten or more times. The chain couples TRBV20-1 to TRBJ1-1, with TRBD1 matching over 7 bases. The CDR3 consists of 12 residues. Unmatched junction bases numbered 5, after V lost 6 bases and J lost 4 bases. Germline V lookup: CDR1 DFQATT, CDR2 SNEGSKA (reference sequence). The CDR3 sequence: CSAYRGGTEAFF. The CDR3 DNA follows: TGCAGTGCCTACAGGGGCGGCACTGAAGCTTTCTTT.

The V and J genes are TRBV4-2 and TRBJ2-7; 7 bases fit TRBD1. The J segment lost 6 bases and the V segment lost 3 bases, leaving 5 bases of the junction unmatched. Germline CDR1 reads LGHNA; CDR2 reads YNFKEQ. There are 13 residues in the CDR3. Here the CDR3 reads CASSQRQGLEQYF. The CDR3 DNA is TGTGCCAGCAGCCAGCGACAGGGCCTCGAGCAGTACTTC.